The rows below give T cell receptor beta chains drawn from one sample of a study of control samples from healthy donors and cancer patients. TCRdb keeps only in-frame clones here, not all; method: immunoSEQ multiplex PCR. The data hold 95,000 to 150,000 clones, with 90% to 95% observed a single time. The sample comprised blood. Receptors originate from a young woman in good health. Both conserved end residues are part of each CDR3. Fields, in order: CDR3 length, clone size, V gene, D gene, J gene, CDR3 DNA, CDR3 protein. A D gene is named only where the DNA matches it firmly. Clone size is shown for a subset of rows, as once, few, many or a class of expanded clone.

14	NA	TRBV3-1/TRBV3-2	TRBD1	TRBJ1-1	TGTGCCAGCAGCCAGGACAGGAGGAACACTGAAGCTTTCTTT	CASSQDRRNTEAFF
17	NA	TRBV4-3	NA	TRBJ2-7	TGCGCCAGCAGCCAAGATAGGGTGGTGGCAGGGCCCTACGAGCAGTACTTC	CASSQDRVVAGPYEQYF
10	NA	TRBV29-1	NA	TRBJ2-5	TGCAGCGTCGATAAAGAGACCCAGTACTTC	CSVDKETQYF
16	NA	TRBV4-3	NA	TRBJ2-3	TGCGCCAGCAGCCAAGGTGGGGGTACTAGCACAGATACGCAGTATTTT	CASSQGGGTSTDTQYF
14	NA	TRBV7-2	NA	TRBJ1-2	TGTGCCAGCAGCTTATACGCACCGGACTATGGCTACACCTTC	CASSLYAPDYGYTF
14	NA	TRBV30	TRBD1	TRBJ1-1	TGTGCCCGACAAGGACAGGGGCTGTACACTGAAGCTTTCTTT	CARQGQGLYTEAFF
13	NA	TRBV27	NA	TRBJ1-1	TGTGCCAGCAGTTTATCGAAGGAGGCTGAAGCTTTCTTT	CASSLSKEAEAFF
14	NA	TRBV23-1	TRBD1	TRBJ2-7	TGCGCCAGCAGTCCAAGGGACAGACCCTACGAGCAGTACTTC	CASSPRDRPYEQYF
15	NA	TRBV5-1	NA	TRBJ1-4	TGCGCCAGCAGCTTCCGCAGGGCAACTAATGAAAAACTGTTTTTT	CASSFRRATNEKLFF
17	NA	TRBV4-3	TRBD2	TRBJ2-7	TGCGCCAGCAGCCAAGCCCCGACTAGCGGGTTTGCCTACGAGCAGTACTTC	CASSQAPTSGFAYEQYF
14	NA	TRBV5-1	NA	TRBJ1-2	TGCGCCAGCAGCCGGGGACAAGATAACTATGGCTACACCTTC	CASSRGQDNYGYTF
15	NA	TRBV15	NA	TRBJ2-5	TGTGCCACCAGCAGAGATCCGGGGCAAAGGGAGACCCAGTACTTC	CATSRDPGQRETQYF
17	NA	TRBV28	TRBD1	TRBJ2-5	TGTGCCAGCAGTCCCCTTCCACCGGACCCAGGGGGAGAGACCCAGTACTTC	CASSPLPPDPGGETQYF
15	NA	TRBV4-3	NA	TRBJ2-5	TGCGCCAGCAGCCAAGTCTTCGGCGGTCAAGAGACCCAGTACTTC	CASSQVFGGQETQYF
15	once	TRBV4-1	TRBD2	TRBJ2-7	TGCGCCAGCAGCCAACTGGGAGTAGCGGGGTACGAGCAGTACTTC	CASSQLGVAGYEQYF
14	few	TRBV6-2/TRBV6-3	TRBD1	TRBJ2-3	TGTGCCAGCAGTCGACAGGGGAACACAGATACGCAGTATTTT	CASSRQGNTDTQYF
12	NA	TRBV29-1	TRBD1	TRBJ1-2	TGCAGCGTTGGACAGGGTAACTATGGCTACACCTTC	CSVGQGNYGYTF
16	NA	TRBV4-3	TRBD1	TRBJ1-2	TGCGCCAGCAGCCATGGGCCGTCCCGGGACAGGGACGGCTACACCTTC	CASSHGPSRDRDGYTF
14	NA	TRBV4-3	NA	TRBJ1-2	TGCGCCAGCAGCCAAGCGACCGGACGCGGAGGCTACACCTTC	CASSQATGRGGYTF
13	NA	TRBV7-9	NA	TRBJ2-2	TGTGCCAGCAGCTTAGAAGTGGCCGGGGAGCTGTTTTTT	CASSLEVAGELFF
14	NA	TRBV20-1	NA	TRBJ2-2	TGCAGTGCTAGTTTCCGGACGAACACCGGGGAGCTGTTTTTT	CSASFRTNTGELFF
13	NA	TRBV7-3	NA	TRBJ2-1	TGTGCCAGCAGCTTGGGGGGCGTGGATGAGCAGTTCTTC	CASSLGGVDEQFF
14	NA	TRBV29-1	NA	TRBJ2-1	TGCAGCGTTGACAGTCCCCAGGGGGGGGATGAGCAGTTCTTC	CSVDSPQGGDEQFF
15	NA	TRBV27	NA	TRBJ1-5	TGTGCCAGCAGTTCCTTGGGGTACAGCAATCAGCCCCAGCATTTT	CASSSLGYSNQPQHF
14	NA	TRBV2	TRBD2	TRBJ2-3	TGTGCCAGCAGCGCTAGCGGGGGCCGCGATACGCAGTATTTT	CASSASGGRDTQYF